This TCR beta chain was profiled in a study of cytomegalovirus exposure and HLA in healthy donors. Use of 60 Vbeta and 13 Jbeta primers characterized the PCR. Sequencing used immunoSEQ multiplex PCR; TCRdb keeps in-frame clones, though not all of them. The sample contains 130,000 to 150,000 clones, around 75% of which appear only once. Turning to this clone: Germline is not matched at one junction end, which may reflect a read error.

Germline lookup yields CDR1 LNHNV and CDR2 YYDKDF (reference sequence). The CDR3 length is 15 residues. The origin of this receptor is a woman aged 40 to 50 in good health and CMV-seronegative. V gene TRBV15 combines with J gene TRBJ1-4, with a tentative D call TRBD1 (6 bases). Specimen: PBMCs. The CDR3 loop is CATSSRRGAKEKLFF. The CDR3 coding sequence is TGTGCCACCAGCAGTCGACGGGGGGCTAAGGAAAAACTGTTTTTT. Full variable domain (missing parts from reference TRBV15 and TRBJ1-4): DAMVIQNPRYQVTQFGKPVTLSCSQTLNHNVMYWYQQKSSQAPKLLFHYYDKDFNNEADTPDNFQSRRPNTSFCFLDIRSPGLGDTAMYLCATSSRRGAKEKLFFGSGTQLSVL.